These T cell receptor beta chains were read from a single sample in a study of T cells after yellow fever vaccination. Each CDR3 protein is one row after TCRdb ran MiXCR on the 5' RACE reads. The repertoire holds about 510,000 distinct CDR3 sequences, with 21% as singletons. The sequences come from PBMCs, collected 21 days after the first yellow fever vaccination. All receptors derive from a man in his late teens or twenties who received the YFV17D yellow fever vaccine. CDR3s include the opening cysteine and the closing phenylalanine or tryptophan. The D gene is left open where the match is weak. Clone sizes are given selectively: once, few, many, or a class where the clone is expanded.

size: few; D: TRBD2; V: TRBV6-2/TRBV6-3; J: TRBJ2-3; CDR3: CASVPTGGVTDTQYF; DNA: TGTGCCAGCGTCCCGACGGGGGGGGTCACAGATACGCAGTATTTT
size: .; D: TRBD2; V: TRBV7-8; J: TRBJ2-5; CDR3: CASSPGERGIQETQYF; DNA: TGTGCCAGCAGCCCTGGGGAGCGGGGGATCCAAGAGACCCAGTACTTC
size: .; D: TRBD1; V: TRBV7-9; J: TRBJ2-7; CDR3: CASSSTGRPHEQYF; DNA: TGTGCCAGCAGTTCGACAGGGAGACCCCACGAGCAGTACTTC
size: few; D: .; V: TRBV19; J: TRBJ1-2; CDR3: CASSGPRRYGYTF; DNA: TGTGCCAGTAGTGGCCCCAGGCGATATGGCTACACCTTC
size: many; D: TRBD2; V: TRBV20-1; J: TRBJ2-3; CDR3: CSARVPLAGRNTQYF; DNA: TGCAGTGCTAGAGTTCCCCTAGCGGGGCGAAATACGCAGTATTTT
size: few; D: .; V: TRBV11-2; J: TRBJ1-6; CDR3: CASSFRPSSPLHF; DNA: TGTGCCAGCAGCTTTCGGCCCTCTTCACCCCTCCACTTT
size: .; D: TRBD1; V: TRBV12-3/TRBV12-4; J: TRBJ1-2; CDR3: CASSLPGQEIVYTF; DNA: TGTGCCAGCAGCCTACCGGGACAGGAGATAGTCTACACCTTC
size: few; D: .; V: TRBV6-2/TRBV6-3; J: TRBJ1-1; CDR3: CASLDGGLGSWAFF; DNA: TGTGCCAGCTTGGATGGAGGGTTGGGGTCCTGGGCTTTCTTT
size: .; D: .; V: TRBV3-1; J: TRBJ2-5; CDR3: CASSQDSLGGETQYF; DNA: TGTGCCAGCAGCCAAGATAGTCTGGGCGGGGAGACCCAGTACTTC
size: .; D: .; V: TRBV6-2/TRBV6-3; J: TRBJ2-1; CDR3: CASSSYYPQFF; DNA: TGTGCCAGCAGTTCTTACTACCCGCAGTTCTTC
size: few; D: .; V: TRBV7-9; J: TRBJ1-3; CDR3: CAIVTPSGNTIYF; DNA: TGTGCGATCGTCACACCCTCTGGAAACACCATATATTTT
size: .; D: .; V: TRBV3-1; J: TRBJ1-5; CDR3: CASSSRAGSQPQHF; DNA: TGTGCCAGCTCTAGCAGGGCCGGGTCTCAGCCCCAGCATTTT
size: few; D: TRBD1; V: TRBV11-2; J: TRBJ1-1; CDR3: CASSRGQGGDTEAFF; DNA: TGTGCCAGCAGCCGGGGACAGGGAGGGGACACTGAAGCTTTCTTT
size: few; D: .; V: TRBV12-3/TRBV12-4; J: TRBJ2-2; CDR3: CASSPRRTAVGELFF; DNA: TGTGCCAGCAGTCCTAGACGGACGGCCGTGGGGGAGCTGTTTTTT
size: .; D: .; V: TRBV18; J: TRBJ2-3; CDR3: CASSPRGEADTQYF; DNA: TGTGCCAGCTCACCACGGGGGGAAGCAGATACGCAGTATTTT
size: .; D: TRBD1; V: TRBV3-1; J: TRBJ2-7; CDR3: CASSPSGTAGYEQYF; DNA: TGTGCCAGCAGCCCCTCCGGGACAGCTGGCTACGAGCAGTACTTC
size: .; D: .; V: TRBV28; J: TRBJ1-6; CDR3: CASSFQGSSYNSPLHF; DNA: TGTGCCAGCAGTTTTCAGGGGAGCTCCTATAATTCACCCCTCCACTTT
size: once; D: .; V: TRBV6-2/TRBV6-3; J: TRBJ1-5; CDR3: CASRIGLGRNQPQHF; DNA: TGTGCCAGCAGGATCGGACTCGGTCGCAATCAGCCCCAGCATTTT
size: .; D: TRBD1; V: TRBV7-9; J: TRBJ2-7; CDR3: CASSLGTGFFDEQYF; DNA: TGTGCCAGCAGCTTAGGGACAGGGTTCTTCGACGAGCAGTACTTC
size: .; D: TRBD1; V: TRBV7-9; J: TRBJ2-5; CDR3: CASSLVVTGAHEETQYF; DNA: TGTGCCAGCAGCTTAGTAGTGACAGGGGCGCATGAAGAGACCCAGTACTTC
size: .; D: .; V: TRBV6-2/TRBV6-3; J: TRBJ2-5; CDR3: CASSSGPGQGEETQYF; DNA: TGTGCCAGCAGTTCAGGGCCGGGACAAGGGGAAGAGACCCAGTACTTC
size: .; D: TRBD1; V: TRBV14; J: TRBJ1-4; CDR3: CASSRTGGLATNEKLFF; DNA: TGTGCCAGCAGCCGCACAGGGGGACTCGCAACTAATGAAAAACTGTTTTTT
size: few; D: TRBD1; V: TRBV6-2/TRBV6-3; J: TRBJ2-3; CDR3: CASSSWTGPRYSTDTQYF; DNA: TGTGCCAGCAGTTCATGGACAGGGCCGAGATATAGCACAGATACGCAGTATTTT
size: few; D: .; V: TRBV27; J: TRBJ2-3; CDR3: CASSLGPAGDTQYF; DNA: TGTGCCAGCAGTTTAGGCCCAGCGGGAGATACGCAGTATTTT
size: .; D: .; V: TRBV12-3/TRBV12-4; J: TRBJ2-7; CDR3: CASSSHRDSYEQYF; DNA: TGTGCCAGCAGTTCCCACAGGGACTCCTACGAGCAGTACTTC
size: few; D: .; V: TRBV4-3; J: TRBJ2-2; CDR3: CASSQGGAYTGELFF; DNA: TGCGCCAGCAGCCAGGGGGGGGCCTACACCGGGGAGCTGTTTTTT
size: few; D: .; V: TRBV29-1; J: TRBJ2-5; CDR3: CSVRGRYQETQYF; DNA: TGCAGCGTAAGGGGGAGATACCAAGAGACCCAGTACTTC
size: many; D: TRBD2; V: TRBV3-1; J: TRBJ2-3; CDR3: CASSQEGGGHTDTQYF; DNA: TGTGCCAGCAGCCAAGAGGGCGGGGGGCACACAGATACGCAGTATTTT
size: .; D: .; V: TRBV20-1; J: TRBJ1-5; CDR3: CSASGLGNQPQHF; DNA: TGCAGTGCATCAGGGCTTGGCAATCAGCCCCAGCATTTT
size: few; D: .; V: TRBV6-6; J: TRBJ1-2; CDR3: CASSYDRLKGYTF; DNA: TGTGCCAGCAGTTACGACAGGCTGAAAGGCTACACCTTC
size: .; D: TRBD1; V: TRBV7-9; J: TRBJ2-1; CDR3: CASSLARQGYNEQFF; DNA: TGTGCCAGCAGCTTAGCGCGACAGGGTTACAATGAGCAGTTCTTC
size: few; D: .; V: TRBV20-1; J: TRBJ1-6; CDR3: CSAPPPVQTSSYNSPLHF; DNA: TGCAGTGCTCCCCCCCCGGTCCAAACGAGCTCCTATAATTCACCCCTCCACTTT
size: few; D: .; V: TRBV6-6; J: TRBJ1-1; CDR3: CASSLAFF; DNA: TGTGCCAGCAGTCTTGCTTTCTTT
size: few; D: .; V: TRBV18; J: TRBJ1-1; CDR3: CASSLSDGYTEAFF; DNA: TGTGCCAGCTCACTCTCGGACGGGTACACTGAAGCTTTCTTT
size: once; D: .; V: TRBV4-3; J: TRBJ2-7; CDR3: CASSQDFSTYEQYF; DNA: TGCGCCAGCAGCCAAGATTTTTCGACATACGAGCAGTACTTC